The entry below gives a single T cell receptor (beta chain) sequence along with its context. This clone appeared many times. Its antigen is currently not known. The sample holds no much larger clone one base away, and base qualities are not on file. This entry belongs to a study of metastatic and nonmetastatic thyroid tumors (dated by TCRdb to about 2020). For the wider study: For patients with malignant and with benign thyroid disease, the researchers compared repertoires between peripheral blood samples and tumor or nodule tissue samples.

The germline V gene provides CDR1 SGHTA and CDR2 FQGTGA. V lost 4 bases and J lost 9 bases, and the count of bases not matched to a germline gene is 12. The CDR3 contains 17 residues, cysteine and phenylalanine counted. Only the CDR3 portion is preserved as DNA: 51 bases, with reading frame beginning at the first base. Library creation used PCR. TCRdb lists the instrument as Illumina HiSeq 4000. The TCR beta-chain CDR3 region of each patient was profiled by high-throughput sequencing. The study's processing was this. A classifier to discriminate distant-metastatic papillary thyroid cancer patients was built from CDR3 differences across clinicopathological groups. Repertoire diversity was assessed with the Shannon index, and tumor-blood repertoire similarity with the Morisita-Horn index. In TCRdb, the public reads were trimmed at Q25 with fastp and aligned with MiXCR, with productive beta chains retained. TCRdb assigned the V and J calls; the authors' analysis was not used. Within this sample are tens of thousands of clones, with 20% to 25% of them counted one time only. Jointly, the top ten make up 4% to 5% of the sample.

No patient had received any treatment before thyroid surgery. Using T-cell receptor beta sequencing, the researchers looked back retrospectively at clinical samples from patients, gathered between about 2012 and 2019. The study at large found these results: In both blood and tumor samples, TCR beta diversity was reported to be significantly higher in malignant tumors than in benign nodules.

The TCR originated in a female donor with papillary thyroid cancer or a benign thyroid nodule (not recorded which). Some clones in this sample may be carry-over from other donors' samples. The material sequenced was blood. The sequence links TRBV7-3 to TRBJ2-1, and TRBD2 matches 13 of the central bases. The DNA reads as follows: TGTGCCAGCAGCTATGGGACTAGCGGGGTTTCTGGGGGTGAGCAGTTCTTC. The encoded protein is CASSYGTSGVSGGEQFF. When the CDR3 is completed using the reference TRBV7-3 and TRBJ2-1 genes on either side, the full variable domain is GAGVSQTPSNKVTEKGKYVELRCDPISGHTALYWYRQSLGQGPEFLIYFQGTGAADDSGLPNDRFFAVRPEGSVSTLKIQRTERGDSAVYLCASSYGTSGVSGGEQFFGPGTRLTVL.